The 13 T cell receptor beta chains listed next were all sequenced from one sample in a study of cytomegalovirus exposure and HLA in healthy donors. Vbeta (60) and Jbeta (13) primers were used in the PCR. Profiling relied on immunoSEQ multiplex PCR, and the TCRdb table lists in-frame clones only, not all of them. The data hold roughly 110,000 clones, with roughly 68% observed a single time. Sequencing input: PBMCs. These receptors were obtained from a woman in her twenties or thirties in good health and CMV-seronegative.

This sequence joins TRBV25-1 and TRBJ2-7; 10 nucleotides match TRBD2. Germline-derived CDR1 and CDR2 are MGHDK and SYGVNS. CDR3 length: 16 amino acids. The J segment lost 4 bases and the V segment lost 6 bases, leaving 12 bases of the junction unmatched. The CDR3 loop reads CASRPTSSGSVYEQYF. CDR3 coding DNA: TGTGCCAGCAGGCCTACCTCTAGCGGGAGTGTATACGAGCAGTACTTC.

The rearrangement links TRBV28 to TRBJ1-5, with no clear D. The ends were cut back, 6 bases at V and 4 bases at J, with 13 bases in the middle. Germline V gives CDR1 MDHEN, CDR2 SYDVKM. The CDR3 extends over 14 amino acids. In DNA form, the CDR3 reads TGTGCCAGCAGCTGGCCGGGTCCGAATCAGCCCCAGCATTTT. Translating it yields CASSWPGPNQPQHF.

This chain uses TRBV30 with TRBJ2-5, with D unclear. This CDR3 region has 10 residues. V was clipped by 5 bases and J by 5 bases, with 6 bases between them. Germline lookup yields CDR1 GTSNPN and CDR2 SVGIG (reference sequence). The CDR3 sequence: CAWARETQYF. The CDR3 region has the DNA TGTGCCTGGGCGCGGGAGACCCAGTACTTC.

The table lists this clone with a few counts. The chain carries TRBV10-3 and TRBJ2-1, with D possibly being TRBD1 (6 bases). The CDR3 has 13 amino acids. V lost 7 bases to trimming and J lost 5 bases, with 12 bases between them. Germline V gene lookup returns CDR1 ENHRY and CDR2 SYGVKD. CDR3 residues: CAINPGTNNEQFF. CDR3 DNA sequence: TGTGCCATCAATCCCGGGACAAACAATGAGCAGTTCTTC.

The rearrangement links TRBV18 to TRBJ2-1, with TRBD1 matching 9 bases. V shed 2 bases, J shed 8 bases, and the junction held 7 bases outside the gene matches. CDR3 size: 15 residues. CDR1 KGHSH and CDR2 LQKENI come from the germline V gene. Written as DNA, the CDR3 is TGTGCCAGCTCACCAAACAGGGGGCGAGGATATGAGCAGTTCTTC. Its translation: CASSPNRGRGYEQFF.

The CDR3 region is CASRDRGDYGYTF. The CDR3 bases are TGTGCCAGCAGGGACAGGGGCGACTATGGCTACACCTTC. The chain recombines TRBV28 with TRBJ1-2; 9 nucleotides align to TRBD1. In germline, CDR1 is MDHEN, CDR2 SYDVKM. After removal of 6 bases from V and 3 bases from J, the junction contained 2 bases not matched to a gene. The CDR3 length is 13 residues.

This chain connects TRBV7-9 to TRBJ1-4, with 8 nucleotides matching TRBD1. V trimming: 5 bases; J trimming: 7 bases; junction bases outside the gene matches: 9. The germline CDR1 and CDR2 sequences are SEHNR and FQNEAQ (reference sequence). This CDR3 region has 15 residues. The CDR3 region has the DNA TGTGCCAGCAGCCCAACCGGGACAGGTAGTGAAAAACTGTTTTTT. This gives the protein CASSPTGTGSEKLFF.

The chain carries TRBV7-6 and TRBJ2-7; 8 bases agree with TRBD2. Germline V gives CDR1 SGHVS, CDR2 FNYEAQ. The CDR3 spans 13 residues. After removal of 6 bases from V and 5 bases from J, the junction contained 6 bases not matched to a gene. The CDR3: CASSWTSLNEQYF. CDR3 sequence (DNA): TGTGCCAGCAGTTGGACTAGCTTGAACGAGCAGTACTTC.

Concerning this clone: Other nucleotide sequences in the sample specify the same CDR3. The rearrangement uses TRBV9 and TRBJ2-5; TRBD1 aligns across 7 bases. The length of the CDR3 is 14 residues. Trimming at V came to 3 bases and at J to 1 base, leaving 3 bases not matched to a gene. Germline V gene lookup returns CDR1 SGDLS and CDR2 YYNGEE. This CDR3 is CASSAGTVQETQYF. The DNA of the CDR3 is TGTGCCAGCAGCGCAGGGACAGTCCAAGAGACCCAGTACTTC.

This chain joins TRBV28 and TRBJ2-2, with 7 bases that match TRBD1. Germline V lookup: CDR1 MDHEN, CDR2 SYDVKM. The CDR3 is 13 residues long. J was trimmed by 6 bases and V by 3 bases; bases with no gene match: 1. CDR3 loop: CASSFGQAGELFF. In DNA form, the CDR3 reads TGTGCCAGCAGTTTCGGACAGGCCGGGGAGCTGTTTTTT.

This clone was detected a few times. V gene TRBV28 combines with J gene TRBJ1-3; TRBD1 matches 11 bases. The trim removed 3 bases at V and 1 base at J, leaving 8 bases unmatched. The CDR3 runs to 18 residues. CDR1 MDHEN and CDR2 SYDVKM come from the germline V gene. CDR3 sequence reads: CASSFLDRGPLSGNTIYF. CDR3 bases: TGTGCCAGCAGTTTCCTGGACAGGGGGCCCCTGTCTGGAAACACCATATATTTT.

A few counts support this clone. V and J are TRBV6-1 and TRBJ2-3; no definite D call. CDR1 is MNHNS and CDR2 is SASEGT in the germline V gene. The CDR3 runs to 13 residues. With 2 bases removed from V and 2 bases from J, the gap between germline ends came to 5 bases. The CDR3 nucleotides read TGTGCCAGCAGTGAACAGTACACAGATACGCAGTATTTT. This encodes CASSEQYTDTQYF.

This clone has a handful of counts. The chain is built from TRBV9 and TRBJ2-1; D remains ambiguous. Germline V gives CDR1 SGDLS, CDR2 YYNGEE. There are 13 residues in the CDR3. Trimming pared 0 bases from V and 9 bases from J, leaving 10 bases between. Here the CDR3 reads CASSVAFRGEQFF. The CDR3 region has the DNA TGTGCCAGCAGCGTAGCTTTCCGCGGTGAGCAGTTCTTC.